What follows is one T cell receptor (beta chain) and its context. TCRbeta library construction was performed incorporating unique molecular identifiers. TCRdb redid the calling of the PCR reads with MiXCR, one entry per CDR3 protein. Of 360,000 or so distinct CDR3 sequences listed, around 21% are singletons. The sample originates from a study of T-cell reconstitution after alpha-beta-depleted transplantation in children. The V gene lost 4 bases and the J gene lost 0 bases, with 13 bases spanning the gap. The CDR3 is made up of 15 amino acids. Germline assignment: CDR1 SGHRS and CDR2 YFSETQ. V and J are TRBV5-1 and TRBJ1-2; D is uncertain. The input for sequencing was PBMCs from the stem cell graft donor, taken from the stem cell graft. The sequence was collected from a human donor who donated a stem cell graft to a child with acute myeloid leukemia. CDR3 protein: CASSDSPMTNYGYTF. The CDR3, as DNA: TGCGCCAGCAGCGATAGCCCGATGACTAACTATGGCTACACCTTC.